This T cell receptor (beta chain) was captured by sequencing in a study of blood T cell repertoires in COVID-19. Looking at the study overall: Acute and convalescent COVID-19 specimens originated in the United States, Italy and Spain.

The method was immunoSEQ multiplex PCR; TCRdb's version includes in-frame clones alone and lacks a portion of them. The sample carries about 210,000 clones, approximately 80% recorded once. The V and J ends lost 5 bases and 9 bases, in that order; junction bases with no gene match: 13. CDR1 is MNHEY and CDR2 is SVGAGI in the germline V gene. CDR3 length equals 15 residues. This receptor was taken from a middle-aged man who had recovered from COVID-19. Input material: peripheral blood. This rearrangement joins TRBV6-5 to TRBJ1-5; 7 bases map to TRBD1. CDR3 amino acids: CASSTTHQTGWPQHF. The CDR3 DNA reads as TGTGCCAGCAGTACAACGCACCAGACAGGGTGGCCCCAGCATTTT.